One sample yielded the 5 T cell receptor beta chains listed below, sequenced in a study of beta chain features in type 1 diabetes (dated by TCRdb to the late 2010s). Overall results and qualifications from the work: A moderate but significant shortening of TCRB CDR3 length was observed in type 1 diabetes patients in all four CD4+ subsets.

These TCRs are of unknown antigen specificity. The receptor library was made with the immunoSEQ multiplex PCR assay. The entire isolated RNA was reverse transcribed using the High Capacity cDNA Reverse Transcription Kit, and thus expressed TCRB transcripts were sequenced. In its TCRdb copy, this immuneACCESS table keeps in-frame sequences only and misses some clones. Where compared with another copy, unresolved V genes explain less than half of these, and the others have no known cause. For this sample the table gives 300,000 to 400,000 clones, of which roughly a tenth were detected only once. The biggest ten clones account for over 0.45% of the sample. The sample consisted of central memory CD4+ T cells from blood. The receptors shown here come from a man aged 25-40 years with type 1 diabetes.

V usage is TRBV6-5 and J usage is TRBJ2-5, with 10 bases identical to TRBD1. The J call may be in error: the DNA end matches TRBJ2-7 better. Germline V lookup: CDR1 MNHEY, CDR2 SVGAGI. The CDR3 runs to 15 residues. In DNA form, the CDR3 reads TGTGCCAGCAGTCCATACGGACAGGGGGGCTACGAGCAGTACTTC. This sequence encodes CASSPYGQGGYEQYF.

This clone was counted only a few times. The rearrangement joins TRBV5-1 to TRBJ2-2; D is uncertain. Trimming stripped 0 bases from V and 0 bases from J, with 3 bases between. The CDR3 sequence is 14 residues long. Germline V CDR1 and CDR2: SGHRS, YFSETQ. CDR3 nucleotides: TGCGCCAGCAGCTTGGACGCGAACACCGGGGAGCTGTTTTTT. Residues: CASSLDANTGELFF.

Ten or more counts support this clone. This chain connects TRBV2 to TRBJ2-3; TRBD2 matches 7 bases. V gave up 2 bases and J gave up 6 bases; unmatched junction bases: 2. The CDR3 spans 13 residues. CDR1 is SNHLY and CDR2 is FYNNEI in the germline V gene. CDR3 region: CASSEWRGDTQYF. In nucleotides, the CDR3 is TGTGCCAGCAGTGAATGGCGGGGGGATACGCAGTATTTT.

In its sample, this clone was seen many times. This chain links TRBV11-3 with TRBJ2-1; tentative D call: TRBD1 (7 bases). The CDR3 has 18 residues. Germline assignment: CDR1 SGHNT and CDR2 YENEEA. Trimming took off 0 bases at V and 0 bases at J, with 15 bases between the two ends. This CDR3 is CASSLEQGGTASYNEQFF. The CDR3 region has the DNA TGTGCCAGCAGCTTAGAACAAGGCGGGACAGCCTCCTACAATGAGCAGTTCTTC.

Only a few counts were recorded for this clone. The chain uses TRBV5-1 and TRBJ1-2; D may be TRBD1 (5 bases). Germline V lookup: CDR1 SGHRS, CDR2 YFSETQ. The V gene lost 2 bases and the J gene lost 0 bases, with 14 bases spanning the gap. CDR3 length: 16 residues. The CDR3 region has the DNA TGCGCCAGCAGCTTAGGCGGGGCCGGTGCTAACTATGGCTACACCTTC. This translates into CASSLGGAGANYGYTF.